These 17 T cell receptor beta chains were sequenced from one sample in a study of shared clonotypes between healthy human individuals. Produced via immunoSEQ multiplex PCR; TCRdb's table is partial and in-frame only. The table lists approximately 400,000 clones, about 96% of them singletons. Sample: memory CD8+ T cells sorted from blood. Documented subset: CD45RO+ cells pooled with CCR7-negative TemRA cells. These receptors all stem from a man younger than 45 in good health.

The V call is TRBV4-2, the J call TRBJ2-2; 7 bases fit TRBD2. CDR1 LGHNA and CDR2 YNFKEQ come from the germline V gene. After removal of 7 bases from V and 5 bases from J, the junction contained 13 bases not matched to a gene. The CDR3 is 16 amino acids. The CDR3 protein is CASNLGGPGFTGELFF. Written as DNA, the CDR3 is TGTGCCAGCAATTTGGGAGGGCCGGGGTTTACCGGGGAGCTGTTTTTT.

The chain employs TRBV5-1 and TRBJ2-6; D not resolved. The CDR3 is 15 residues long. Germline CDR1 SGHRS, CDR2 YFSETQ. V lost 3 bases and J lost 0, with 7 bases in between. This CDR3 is CASSWSSSGANVLTF. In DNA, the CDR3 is TGCGCCAGCAGCTGGTCAAGCTCTGGGGCCAACGTCCTGACTTTC.

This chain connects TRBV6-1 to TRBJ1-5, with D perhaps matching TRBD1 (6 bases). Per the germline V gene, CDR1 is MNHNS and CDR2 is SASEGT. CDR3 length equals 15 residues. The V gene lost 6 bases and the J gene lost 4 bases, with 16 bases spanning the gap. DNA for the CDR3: TGTGCCAGCAGGACCAGACAGGAGGGTAATCAGCCCCAGCATTTT. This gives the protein CASRTRQEGNQPQHF.

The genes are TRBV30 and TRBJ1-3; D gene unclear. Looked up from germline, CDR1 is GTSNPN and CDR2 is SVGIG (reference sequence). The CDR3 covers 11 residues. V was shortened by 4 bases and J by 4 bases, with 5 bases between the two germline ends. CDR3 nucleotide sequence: TGTGCCTGGAAATCCGGAAACACCATATATTTT. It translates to CAWKSGNTIYF. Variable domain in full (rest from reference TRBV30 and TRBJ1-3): SQTIHQWPATLVQPVGSPLSLECTVEGTSNPNLYWYRQAAGRGLQLLFYSVGIGQISSEVPQNLSASRPQDRQFILSSKKLLLSDSGFYLCAWKSGNTIYFGEGSWLTVV.

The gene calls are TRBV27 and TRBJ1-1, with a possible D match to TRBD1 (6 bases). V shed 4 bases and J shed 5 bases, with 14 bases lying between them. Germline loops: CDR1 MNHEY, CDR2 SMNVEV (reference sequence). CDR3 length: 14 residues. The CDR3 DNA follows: TGTGCCAGCAGTTCAGACAGGACCGAGACTGAAGCTTTCTTT. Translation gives CASSSDRTETEAFF.

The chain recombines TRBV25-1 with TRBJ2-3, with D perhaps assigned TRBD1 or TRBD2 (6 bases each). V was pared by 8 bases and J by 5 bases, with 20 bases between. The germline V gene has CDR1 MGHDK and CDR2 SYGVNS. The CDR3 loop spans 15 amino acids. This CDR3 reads CASSRRGGRIDTQYF. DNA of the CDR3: TGTGCCAGCTCCAGGAGAGGGGGGCGAATAGATACGCAGTATTTT.

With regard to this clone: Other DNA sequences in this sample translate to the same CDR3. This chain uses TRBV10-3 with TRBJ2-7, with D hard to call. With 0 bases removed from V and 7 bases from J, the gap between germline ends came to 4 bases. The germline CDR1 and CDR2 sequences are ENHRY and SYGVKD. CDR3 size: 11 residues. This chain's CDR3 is CAISESGEQYF. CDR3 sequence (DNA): TGTGCCATCAGTGAGTCTGGGGAGCAGTACTTC.

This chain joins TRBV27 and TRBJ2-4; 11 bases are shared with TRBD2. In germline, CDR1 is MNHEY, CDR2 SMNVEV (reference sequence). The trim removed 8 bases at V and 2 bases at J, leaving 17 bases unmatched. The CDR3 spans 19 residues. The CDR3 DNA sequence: TGTGCCAGCGAAAAACAGACTAGCGGGAAGGTGGGTACCAAAAACATTCAGTACTTC. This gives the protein CASEKQTSGKVGTKNIQYF.

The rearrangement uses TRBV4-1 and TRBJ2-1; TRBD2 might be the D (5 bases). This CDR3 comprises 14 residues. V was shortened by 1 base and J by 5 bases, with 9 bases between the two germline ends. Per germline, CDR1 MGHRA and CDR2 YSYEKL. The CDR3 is CASSQVPGNNEQFF. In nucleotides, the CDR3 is TGCGCCAGCAGCCAAGTCCCCGGGAACAATGAGCAGTTCTTC.

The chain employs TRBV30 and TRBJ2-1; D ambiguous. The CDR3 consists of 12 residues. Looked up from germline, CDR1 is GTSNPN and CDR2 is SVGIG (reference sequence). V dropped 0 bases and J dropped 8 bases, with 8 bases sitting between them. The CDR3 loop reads CAWSVYRYEQFF. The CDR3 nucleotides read TGTGCCTGGAGTGTATATAGATATGAGCAGTTCTTC.

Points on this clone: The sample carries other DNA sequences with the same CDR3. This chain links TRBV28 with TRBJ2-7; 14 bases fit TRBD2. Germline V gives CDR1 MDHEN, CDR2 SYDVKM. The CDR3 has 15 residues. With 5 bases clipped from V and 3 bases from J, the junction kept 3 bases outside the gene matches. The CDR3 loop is CASSPGTSGSYEQYF. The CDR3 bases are TGTGCCAGCAGTCCCGGGACTAGCGGGAGCTACGAGCAGTACTTC.

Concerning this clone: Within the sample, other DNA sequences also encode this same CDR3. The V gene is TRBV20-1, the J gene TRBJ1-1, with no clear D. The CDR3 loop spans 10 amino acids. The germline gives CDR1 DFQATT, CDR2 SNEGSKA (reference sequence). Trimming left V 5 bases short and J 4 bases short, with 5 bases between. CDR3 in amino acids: CSARGTEAFF. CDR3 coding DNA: TGCAGTGCTCGGGGCACTGAAGCTTTCTTT.

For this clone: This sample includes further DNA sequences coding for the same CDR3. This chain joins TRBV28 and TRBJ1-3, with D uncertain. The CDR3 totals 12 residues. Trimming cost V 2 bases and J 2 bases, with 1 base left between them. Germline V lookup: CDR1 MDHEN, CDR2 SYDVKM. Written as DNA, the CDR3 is TGTGCCAGCAGTTTACCTGGAAACACCATATATTTT. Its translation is CASSLPGNTIYF.

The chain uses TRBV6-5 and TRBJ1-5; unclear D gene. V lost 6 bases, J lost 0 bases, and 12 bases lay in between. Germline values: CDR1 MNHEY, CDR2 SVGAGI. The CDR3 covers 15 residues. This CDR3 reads CASRPDGTSNQPQHF. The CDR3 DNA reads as TGTGCCAGCAGACCTGACGGAACTAGCAATCAGCCCCAGCATTTT.

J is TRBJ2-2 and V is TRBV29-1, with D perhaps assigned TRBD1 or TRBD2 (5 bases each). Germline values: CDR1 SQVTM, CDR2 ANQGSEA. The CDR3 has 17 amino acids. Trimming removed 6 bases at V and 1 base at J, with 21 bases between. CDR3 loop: CSVRDRQGFWNTGELFF. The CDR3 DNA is TGCAGCGTCCGGGACCGGCAGGGTTTTTGGAACACCGGGGAGCTGTTTTTT.

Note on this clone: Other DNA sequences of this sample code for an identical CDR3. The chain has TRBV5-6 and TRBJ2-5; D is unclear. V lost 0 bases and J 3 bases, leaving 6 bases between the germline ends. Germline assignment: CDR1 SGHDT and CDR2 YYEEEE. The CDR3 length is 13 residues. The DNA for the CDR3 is TGTGCCAGCAGCTTGGTTGGCGAAGAGACCCAGTACTTC. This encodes CASSLVGEETQYF.

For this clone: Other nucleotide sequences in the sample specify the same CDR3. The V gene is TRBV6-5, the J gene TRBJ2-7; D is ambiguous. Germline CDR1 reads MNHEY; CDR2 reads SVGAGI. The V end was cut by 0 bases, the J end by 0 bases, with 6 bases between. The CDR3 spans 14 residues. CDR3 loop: CASSYSGSSYEQYF. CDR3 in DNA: TGTGCCAGCAGTTACTCGGGCAGCTCCTACGAGCAGTACTTC.